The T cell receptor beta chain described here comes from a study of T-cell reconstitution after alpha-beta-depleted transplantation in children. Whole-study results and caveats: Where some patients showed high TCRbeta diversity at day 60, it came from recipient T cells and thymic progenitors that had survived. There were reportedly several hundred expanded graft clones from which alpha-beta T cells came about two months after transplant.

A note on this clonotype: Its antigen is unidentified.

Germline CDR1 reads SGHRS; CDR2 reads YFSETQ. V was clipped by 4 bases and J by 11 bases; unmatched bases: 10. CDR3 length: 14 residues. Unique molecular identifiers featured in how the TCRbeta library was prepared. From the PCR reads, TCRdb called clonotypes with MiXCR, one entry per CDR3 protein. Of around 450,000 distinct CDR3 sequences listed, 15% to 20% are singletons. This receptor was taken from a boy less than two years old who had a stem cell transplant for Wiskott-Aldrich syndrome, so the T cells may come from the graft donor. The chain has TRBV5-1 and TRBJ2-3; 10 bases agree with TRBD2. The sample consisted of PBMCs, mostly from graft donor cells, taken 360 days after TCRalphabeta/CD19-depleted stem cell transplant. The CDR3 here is CASSGPTSGVVQYF. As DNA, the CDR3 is TGCGCCAGCAGCGGACCCACTAGCGGGGTTGTGCAGTATTTT. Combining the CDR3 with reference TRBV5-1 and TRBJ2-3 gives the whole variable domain KAGVTQTPRYLIKTRGQQVTLSCSPISGHRSVSWYQQTPGQGLQFLFEYFSETQRNKGNFPGRFSGRQFSNSRSEMNVSTLELGDSALYLCASSGPTSGVVQYFGPGTRLTVL.